This section outlines one T cell receptor (beta chain) sequence together with its context. The antigen is unknown. This sample also contains other DNA sequences that code for the same CDR3. The trim removed 7 bases at V and 2 bases at J, leaving 5 bases unmatched. CDR3 size: 14 residues. Germline lookup yields CDR1 SNHLY and CDR2 FYNNEI. Study donors comprised healthy, HIV-negative adults devoid of recent acute infection or vaccination. Sequencing used immunoSEQ multiplex PCR; TCRdb keeps in-frame clones, though not all of them. Of under 2.5 million clones listed, 85% to 95% are singletons. This record comes from a study of shared clonotypes between healthy human individuals. General study findings and limits: Sequencing depth was expected to affect clonotype sharing among donors.

Sequenced input: naive CD4+ T cells from PBMCs. Subset: CD45RA+ positively selected. This sequence was found in a man aged 18 to 29 in good health. Some clones in this sample may be carry-over from other donors' samples. J is TRBJ2-3 and V is TRBV2; TRBD1 matches at 8 bases. The CDR3: CASIRDRNTDTQYF. The CDR3 DNA reads TGTGCCAGCATTCGGGACAGGAACACAGATACGCAGTATTTT. Drawing the rest from reference TRBV2 and TRBJ2-3, the complete variable domain is EPEVTQTPSHQVTQMGQEVILRCVPISNHLYFYWYRQILGQKVEFLVSFYNNEISEKSEIFDDQFSVERPDGSNFTLKIRSTKLEDSAMYFCASIRDRNTDTQYFGPGTRLTVL.